This T cell receptor beta chain was identified during a study of cytomegalovirus exposure and HLA in healthy donors. Trimming removed 0 bases from V and 1 base from J, with 6 bases in between. The CDR3 runs 14 residues. Germline V gene sequence: CDR1 LGHNT, CDR2 FRNRAP. A multiplex PCR was run with 60 Vbeta primers and 13 Jbeta primers. Data came from immunoSEQ multiplex PCR; TCRdb stores just in-frame clones and leaves some out. The sample shows about 94,000 clones, more than 75% of them seen only once. This rearrangement joins TRBV12-5 to TRBJ1-1; D remains unclear. This clonotype originated in a woman aged 40 to 50 in good health and CMV-seronegative. The specimen sequenced was PBMCs. For the CDR3, the DNA is TGTGCTAGTGGTTTGGTAACGCGGAACACTGAAGCTTTCTTT. This encodes CASGLVTRNTEAFF.